These 32 T cell receptor beta chains share one sample of origin, sequenced in a study of tumor-infiltrating lymphocytes in oesophageal squamous cell carcinoma. From the PCR reads, TCRdb called clonotypes with MiXCR, one entry per CDR3 protein. Seen here are under 15,000 distinct CDR3 sequences, roughly 50% observed once, and the top ten hold 30% to 45%. The sequenced sample consisted of esophageal tumor tissue. These receptors all stem from a male donor with esophageal squamous cell carcinoma.

This clonotype showed up many times. The V gene is TRBV27, the J gene TRBJ2-3, with 12 bases fitting TRBD2. The germline gives CDR1 MNHEY, CDR2 SMNVEV (reference sequence). CDR3 length: 17 amino acids. The trim removed 2 bases at V and 10 bases at J, leaving 13 bases unmatched. The DNA of the CDR3 is TGTGCCAGCAGTTTAAGCCTAGCGGGAGGGGGGACCGTATCGCAGTATTTT. Protein product: CASSLSLAGGGTVSQYF.

The sample holds many counts of this clonotype. J is TRBJ2-7 and V is TRBV3-1; TRBD2 matches 12 bases. CDR3 size: 14 residues. V shed 6 bases, J shed 7 bases, and the junction held 7 bases outside the gene matches. Germline V gene lookup returns CDR1 LGHDT and CDR2 YNNKEL (reference sequence). CDR3 coding DNA: TGTGCCAGCAGTCCCGGACTAGCGGGAACTGAGCAGTACTTC. Translation gives CASSPGLAGTEQYF.

In its sample, this clonotype is large. The chain has TRBV7-2 and TRBJ1-2, with 8 bases identical to TRBD1. V shed 5 bases and J 5 bases; nucleotides not matched to a gene: 7. Germline values: CDR1 SGHTA, CDR2 FQGNSA. There are 14 residues in the CDR3. The CDR3 DNA reads TGTGCCAGCAGCCCCGACAGGGGAACATATGGCTACACCTTC. Encoded protein: CASSPDRGTYGYTF.

This clonotype was counted many times. The chain carries TRBV5-1 and TRBJ2-3, with D hard to call. Germline CDR1 SGHRS, CDR2 YFSETQ. The ends were cut back, 0 bases at V and 4 bases at J, with 6 bases in the middle. This CDR3 spans 13 amino acids. DNA for the CDR3: TGCGCCAGCAGCTTGGTCCCAGCAGATACGCAGTATTTT. It codes for CASSLVPADTQYF.

The genes are TRBV6-1 and TRBJ2-6; possibly TRBD1 or TRBD2 for D (5 bases each). The J call may be mistaken, given a closer DNA end match to TRBJ2-7. CDR1 MNHNS and CDR2 SASEGT come from the germline V gene. The CDR3 consists of 16 residues. The CDR3 DNA sequence: TGTGCCAGCAGTGATGTGGTGTGGGGGTCGGGTTACGAGCAGTACTTC. Protein: CASSDVVWGSGYEQYF.

Worth noting for this clonotype: The junction departs from germline at one end; a sequencing error may be responsible. The chain couples TRBV6-6 to TRBJ2-1; possibly TRBD1 for D (5 bases). The germline V gene encodes CDR1 MNHNY and CDR2 SVGAGI (reference sequence). The CDR3 is 15 amino acids. CDR3 nucleotides: TGTGCCAGCAGTTACTTTGGACAAGCCCCTTCACCCCTCCACTTC. Its protein product is CASSYFGQAPSPLHF.

This clonotype has ten or more counts. The chain recombines TRBV6-4 with TRBJ2-3; 8 bases match TRBD1. The germline CDR1 and CDR2 sequences are MRHNA and SNTAGT. This CDR3 has 15 residues. The junction had 5 bases not matched to a gene; V was cut back by 6 bases and J by 0 bases. Written as DNA, the CDR3 is TGTGCCAGCAGAAGACAGGGGAGAAGCACAGATACGCAGTATTTT. As protein: CASRRQGRSTDTQYF.

The chain links TRBV7-2 to TRBJ2-7; 8 nucleotides agree with TRBD1. The J call is uncertain, as TRBJ1-2 better fits the DNA end. Germline CDR1 SGHTA, CDR2 FQGNSA. The CDR3 extends over 13 amino acids. DNA of the CDR3: TGTGCCAGCAGCCCCGGGACAGGCCGCGGCTACACCTTC. This gives the protein CASSPGTGRGYTF.

By its share, this clonotype is medium-sized. The chain is built from TRBV7-9 and TRBJ2-2; 10 nucleotides match TRBD1. With V trimmed by 5 bases and J by 7 bases, 10 bases remained unmatched. The CDR3 is 16 residues long. CDR1 and CDR2 from the germline V gene are SEHNR and FQNEAQ (reference sequence). CDR3 sequence: CASSPTGTGALGELFF. The CDR3 DNA sequence: TGTGCCAGCAGCCCGACCGGGACAGGGGCCCTCGGGGAGCTGTTTTTT.

Comments on this clonotype: As the CDR3 is not closed by the conserved phenylalanine or tryptophan, this likely results from a read error. The DNA is left out, because the CDR3 cannot be placed on it with certainty; the CDR3 is given as TCRdb lists it. The CDR3 loop reads CASSLALTGNYGYTFGS. The chain carries TRBV7-8 and TRBJ2-1; the table calls TRBD1, which could not be checked here. The CDR3 region is 17 residues in length, termini included. The V gene's germline CDR1 is SGHVS and CDR2 FQNEAQ.

The chain has TRBV10-1 and TRBJ1-2; possibly TRBD1 for D (5 bases). There are 14 residues in the CDR3. The V gene's germline CDR1 is WNHNN and CDR2 SYGVQD (reference sequence). V lost 5 bases and J lost 7, with 17 bases in between. CDR3 DNA sequence: TGCGCCAGCAGTCCTTCAGGCGGGGGTCTTGGCTACACCTTC. Its protein product is CASSPSGGGLGYTF.

As regards this clonotype: Since the CDR3 does not end with the conserved phenylalanine or tryptophan, this likely comes from a read error. It is unclear where the CDR3 begins or ends on the DNA, so no DNA is shown, and the CDR3 is as TCRdb lists it. The V and J genes are TRBV7-4 and TRBJ2-7. The CDR3 adds up to 17 amino acids, both ends counted. Germline loops: CDR1 SGHVT, CDR2 SQSDAQ. The CDR3 region is CASSPLNLGVHEQYFGS.

This sequence joins TRBV10-3 and TRBJ2-7; the D gene could be TRBD1 or TRBD2 (6 bases each). The CDR3 is 12 residues long. V was pared by 10 bases and J by 6 bases, with 16 bases between. Looked up from germline, CDR1 is ENHRY and CDR2 is SYGVKD. CDR3 bases: TGTGCCACCGGGTACGGGGGCGGCGAGCAGTACTTC. This encodes CATGYGGGEQYF.

This clonotype has a count of ten or more. The chain uses TRBV5-1 and TRBJ2-1; TRBD2 matches at 8 bases. Trimming cost V 4 bases and J 7 bases; bases outside gene matches: 13. This CDR3 comprises 16 residues. Germline V CDR1 and CDR2: SGHRS, YFSETQ. The CDR3 loop is CASSPPSGRGWNEQFF. CDR3 nucleotide sequence: TGCGCCAGCAGCCCCCCCTCCGGGAGGGGGTGGAATGAGCAGTTCTTC.

Only a few counts were recorded for this clonotype. The chain uses TRBV2 and TRBJ2-5, with D tentatively TRBD1 (6 bases). V lost 8 bases to trimming and J lost 2 bases, with 9 bases between them. The CDR3 contains 12 residues. The germline V gene has CDR1 SNHLY and CDR2 FYNNEI. DNA of the CDR3: TGTGCCAGCCTGGACAGTCAAGAGACCCAGTACTTC. It is translated as CASLDSQETQYF.

This clonotype was detected a few times. The V call is TRBV7-9, the J call TRBJ2-4; TRBD2 matches at 13 bases. The closer fit of TRBJ2-5 to the DNA end suggests the J call may be wrong. The CDR3 contains 18 residues. Per germline, CDR1 SEHNR and CDR2 FQNEAQ (reference sequence). CDR3 sequence (DNA): TGTGCCAGCAGCCCCGGGCCTGGACTAGCGGGAGACCGAGAGACCCAGTACTTC. It translates to CASSPGPGLAGDRETQYF.

This sequence joins TRBV7-2 and TRBJ2-3, with D maybe TRBD1 (5 bases). The better agreement between TRBJ2-1 and the DNA end casts doubt on the J call. Per the germline V gene, CDR1 is SGHTA and CDR2 is FQGNSA. The length of the CDR3 is 15 residues. The CDR3 DNA reads TGTGCCAGCAGCTCCCGGACAACCTCCTACAATGAGCAGTTCTTC. Its protein is CASSSRTTSYNEQFF.

The chain combines TRBV7-6 with TRBJ2-2; D uncertain. The CDR3 runs to 12 residues. Trimming cost V 10 bases and J 6 bases, with 12 bases left between them. CDR1 is SGHVS, CDR2 FNYEAQ, per germline. The CDR3 sequence is CAIQKVAGELFF. CDR3 DNA sequence: TGTGCCATACAGAAGGTAGCCGGGGAGCTGTTTTTT.

This chain uses TRBV7-9 with TRBJ2-5; 8 bases agree with TRBD2. Germline assignment: CDR1 SEHNR and CDR2 FQNEAQ (reference sequence). The V and J ends lost 3 bases and 5 bases, in that order; junction bases with no gene match: 17. This CDR3 has 18 residues. CDR3 DNA: TGTGCCAGCAGCTTTGGGGGTGGAGCGGGAGTGGGCTGGGAGACCCAGTACTTC. The encoded protein is CASSFGGGAGVGWETQYF.

This chain joins TRBV7-6 and TRBJ2-1, with D tentatively TRBD1 (6 bases). Germline lookup yields CDR1 SGHVS and CDR2 FNYEAQ. V was cut by 5 bases and J by 3 bases, with 11 bases left in between. The CDR3 has 14 amino acids. The DNA of the CDR3 is TGTGCCAGCAGCGGTGGGACAAGCTACAATGAGCAGTTCTTC. This encodes CASSGGTSYNEQFF.

This clonotype was counted ten times or more. This sequence may be a read error, since a much larger clone differs from it by one base. The chain has TRBV7-8 and TRBJ2-5; 10 bases line up with TRBD2. Per the germline V gene, CDR1 is SGHVS and CDR2 is FQNEAQ. The J segment lost 11 bases and the V segment lost 4 bases, leaving 13 bases of the junction unmatched. This CDR3 contains 15 residues. CDR3: CASSSLAGVTNEQYF. CDR3 in DNA: TGTGCCAGCAGCTCCCTAGCGGGAGTAACCAATGAGCAGTACTTC. Full variable domain (rest looked up from reference TRBV7-8 and TRBJ2-5): GAGVSQSPRYKVAKRGQDVALRCDPISGHVSLFWYQQALGQGPEFLTYFQNEAQLDKSGLPSDRFFAERPEGSVSTLKIQRTQQEDSAVYLCASSSLAGVTNEQYFGPGTRLLVL.

This clonotype was observed a handful of times. The CDR3 sequence is CASNRGQGPYEQYF. CDR3 nucleotide sequence: TGTGCCAGCAACCGGGGACAGGGGCCCTACGAGCAGTACTTC. The rearrangement uses TRBV11-2 and TRBJ2-7; TRBD1 agrees at 10 bases. J lost 2 bases, V lost 7 bases, and 5 bases had no gene match. Germline V gene data show CDR1 as SGHAT and CDR2 as FQNNGV. The length of the CDR3 is 14 residues.

This clonotype was counted between two and nine times. In this CDR3 the conserved last residue, phenylalanine or tryptophan, is missing, so a read error is likely. The DNA is omitted, as the CDR3 cannot be located on it reliably, and the CDR3 follows TCRdb's listing. This chain connects TRBV7-6 to TRBJ2-1; the D call in the table, TRBD1, was not verified against the DNA. Ends included, the CDR3 has 15 residues. CDR1 is SGHVS and CDR2 is FNYEAQ in the germline V gene. CDR3 sequence reads: CASSLGDRYEQYFGN.

J is TRBJ2-3 and V is TRBV5-1, with D possibly being TRBD1 (5 bases). Germline CDR1 reads SGHRS; CDR2 reads YFSETQ. This CDR3 comprises 14 residues. V gave up 0 bases and J gave up 4 bases, with 9 bases separating them. The CDR3, as DNA: TGCGCCAGCAGCTTGGTAGGACACCCAGATACGCAGTATTTT. Residues: CASSLVGHPDTQYF.

This clonotype has only one observation. The J gene is TRBJ2-7, the V gene TRBV7-6; D is uncertain. The CDR3 totals 13 residues. V gave up 0 bases and J gave up 6 bases, with 9 bases separating them. Germline assignment: CDR1 SGHVS and CDR2 FNYEAQ. The CDR3 bases are TGTGCCAGCAGCTTAGCGTGGGGATCCGAGCAGTACTTC. This translates into CASSLAWGSEQYF.

As concerns this clonotype: The CDR3 does not close with the conserved phenylalanine or tryptophan, likely indicating a read error. It is unclear where the CDR3 begins or ends on the DNA, so no DNA is shown, and the CDR3 is as TCRdb lists it. CDR3 protein: CSAFFRDR. The chain combines TRBV20-1 with TRBJ2-3; the tabulated D call, TRBD1, remains unverified against the DNA. Germline values: CDR1 DFQATT, CDR2 SNEGSKA (reference sequence). The CDR3 length equals 8 residues, ends included.

This clonotype was counted many times. V usage is TRBV19 and J usage is TRBJ2-4, with 9 bases aligning to TRBD1. The V gene's germline CDR1 is LNHDA and CDR2 SQIVND (reference sequence). V trimming: 4 bases; J trimming: 13 bases; junction bases outside the gene matches: 8. The CDR3 contains 13 residues. The CDR3, as DNA: TGTGCCAGTAGTAGTGGACAGGGGACAGAACAGTACTTC. It translates to CASSSGQGTEQYF.

This clonotype was recorded at least ten times. The chain joins TRBV7-6 to TRBJ2-7, with 8 positions matching TRBD1. With V trimmed by 1 base and J by 7 bases, 12 bases remained unmatched. This CDR3 is built from 16 residues. Germline V CDR1 and CDR2: SGHVS, FNYEAQ. The CDR3 loop reads CASSLVYSGGSNEQYF. DNA of the CDR3: TGTGCCAGCAGCTTAGTGTATTCAGGGGGCTCTAATGAGCAGTACTTC.

This clonotype was seen a handful of times. V usage is TRBV6-5 and J usage is TRBJ2-5; TRBD1 is a possible D gene (6 bases). The V end lost 0 bases, the J end lost 1 base, and 15 bases lay between the germline ends. The CDR3 is 17 amino acids. CDR1 is MNHEY, CDR2 SVGAGI, per germline. The chain's CDR3 is CASSYSTGRWVQETQYF. The CDR3 DNA reads as TGTGCCAGCAGTTACTCCACAGGGAGATGGGTCCAAGAGACCCAGTACTTC.

The rearrangement joins TRBV7-8 to TRBJ2-7; 8 bases align to TRBD1. With 4 bases clipped from V and 1 base from J, the junction kept 6 bases outside the gene matches. CDR1 is SGHVS and CDR2 is FQNEAQ in the germline V gene. The CDR3 contains 15 residues. The CDR3 DNA reads as TGTGCCAGCAGCTCGTGGACAGGGAGGTCCTACGAGCAGTACTTC. As protein: CASSSWTGRSYEQYF. Looking up the rest from reference TRBV7-8 and TRBJ2-7 gives the full variable domain: GAGVSQSPRYKVAKRGQDVALRCDPISGHVSLFWYQQALGQGPEFLTYFQNEAQLDKSGLPSDRFFAERPEGSVSTLKIQRTQQEDSAVYLCASSSWTGRSYEQYFGPGTRLTVT.

The rearrangement links TRBV11-2 to TRBJ2-2; 12 bases are shared with TRBD1. The CDR3 sequence is 16 residues long. V was pared by 1 base and J by 8 bases, with 5 bases of the junction left unmatched. Germline V gene sequence: CDR1 SGHAT, CDR2 FQNNGV. The CDR3 region has the DNA TGTGCCAGCAGCTTAGTCGGGGACAGGGGGCAGGGGGAGCTGTTTTTT. It codes for CASSLVGDRGQGELFF.

This clonotype was picked up a small number of times. V gene TRBV7-3 combines with J gene TRBJ2-2, with 8 bases that match TRBD1. Germline V gene lookup returns CDR1 SGHTA and CDR2 FQGTGA. V dropped 5 bases and J dropped 6; count of bases not matched to a gene: 2. CDR3 length: 13 residues. The CDR3 region is CASSPQGAGELFF. The CDR3 DNA sequence: TGTGCCAGCAGCCCACAGGGGGCCGGGGAGCTGTTTTTT.